This TCR beta chain was captured by sequencing in a study of early T cells in non-severe SARS-CoV-2 infection. At the level of the study: Bulk RNA isolated from unsorted whole blood underwent sequencing; chains were not paired.

CDR3 size: 15 residues. Germline V gene sequence: CDR1 SEHNR, CDR2 FQNEAQ (reference sequence). V was clipped by 5 bases and J by 2 bases; unmatched bases: 4. Molecules of cDNA were individually given unique molecular identifiers that were attached to them. TCRdb re-derived calls from the 5' RACE reads in MiXCR, one entry per CDR3 protein. The top ten hold 20% to 25% of the sample, which has roughly 120,000 distinct CDR3 sequences, more than 13% seen once. The chain recombines TRBV7-9 with TRBJ2-3; 10 bases match TRBD2. Sequenced: whole blood. This TCR came from an adult who was a healthcare worker with PCR-confirmed SARS-CoV-2 infection or an uninfected control (not recorded which). The CDR3: CASSGGTSVTDTQYF. DNA of the CDR3: TGTGCCAGCAGCGGGGGGACTAGCGTCACAGATACGCAGTATTTT.